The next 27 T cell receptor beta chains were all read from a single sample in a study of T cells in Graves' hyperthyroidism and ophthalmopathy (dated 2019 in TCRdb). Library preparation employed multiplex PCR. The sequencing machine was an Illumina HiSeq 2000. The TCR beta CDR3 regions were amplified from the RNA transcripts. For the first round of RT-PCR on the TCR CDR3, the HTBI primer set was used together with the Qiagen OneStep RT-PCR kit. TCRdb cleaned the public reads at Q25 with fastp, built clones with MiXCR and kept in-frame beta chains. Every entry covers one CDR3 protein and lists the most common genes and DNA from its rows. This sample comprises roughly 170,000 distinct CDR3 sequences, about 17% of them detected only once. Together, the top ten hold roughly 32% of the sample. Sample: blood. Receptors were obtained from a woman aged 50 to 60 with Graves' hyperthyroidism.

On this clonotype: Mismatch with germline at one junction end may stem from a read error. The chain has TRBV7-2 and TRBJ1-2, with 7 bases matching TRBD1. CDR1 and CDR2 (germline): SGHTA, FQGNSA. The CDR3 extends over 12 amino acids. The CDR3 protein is CASRLARGGYTF. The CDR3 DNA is TGTGCCAGCAGATTAGCCAGGGGGGGCTACACCTTC.

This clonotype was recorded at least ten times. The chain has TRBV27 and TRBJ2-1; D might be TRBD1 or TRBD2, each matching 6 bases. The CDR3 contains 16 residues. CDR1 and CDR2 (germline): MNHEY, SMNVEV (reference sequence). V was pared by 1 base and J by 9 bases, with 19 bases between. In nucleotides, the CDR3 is TGTGCCAGCAGTTTATGGGGGGCACCGAGAGTCGGTGAGCAGTTCTTC. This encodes CASSLWGAPRVGEQFF.

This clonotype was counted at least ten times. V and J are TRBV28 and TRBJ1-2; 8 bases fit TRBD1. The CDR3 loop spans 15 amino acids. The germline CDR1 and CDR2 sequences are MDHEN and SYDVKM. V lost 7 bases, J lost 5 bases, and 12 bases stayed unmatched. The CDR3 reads CASTKWGDRSYGYTF. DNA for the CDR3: TGTGCCAGCACCAAGTGGGGGGACAGGAGTTATGGCTACACCTTC.

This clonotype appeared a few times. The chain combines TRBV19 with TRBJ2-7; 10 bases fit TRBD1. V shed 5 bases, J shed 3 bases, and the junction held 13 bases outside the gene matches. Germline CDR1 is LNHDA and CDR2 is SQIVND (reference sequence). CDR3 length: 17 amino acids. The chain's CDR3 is CASSLRTGGKVDYEQYF. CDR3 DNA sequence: TGTGCCAGTAGTCTTAGGACAGGGGGGAAAGTTGACTACGAGCAGTACTTC.

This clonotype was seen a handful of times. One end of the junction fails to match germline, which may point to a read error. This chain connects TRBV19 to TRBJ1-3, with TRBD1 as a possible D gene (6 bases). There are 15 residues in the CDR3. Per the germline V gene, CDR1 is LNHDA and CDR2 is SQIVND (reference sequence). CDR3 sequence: CASSLDRFSGNTIYF. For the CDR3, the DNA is TGTGCCAGTAGTTTAGACAGGTTCTCTGGAAACACCATATATTTT.

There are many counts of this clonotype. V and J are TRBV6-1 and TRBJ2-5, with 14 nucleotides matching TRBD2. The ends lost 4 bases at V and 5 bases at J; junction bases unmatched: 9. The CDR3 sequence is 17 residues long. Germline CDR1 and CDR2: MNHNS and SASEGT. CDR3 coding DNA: TGTGCCAGCAGTGTGGGGACTAGCGGGGGCTACGGGGAGACCCAGTACTTC. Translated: CASSVGTSGGYGETQYF.

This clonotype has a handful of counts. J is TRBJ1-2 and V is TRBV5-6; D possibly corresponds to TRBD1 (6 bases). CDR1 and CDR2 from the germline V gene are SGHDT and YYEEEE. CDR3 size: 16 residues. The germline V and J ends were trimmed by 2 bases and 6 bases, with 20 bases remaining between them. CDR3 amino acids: CASSLSLTGSLNGYTF. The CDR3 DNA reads TGTGCCAGCAGCTTATCCCTGACAGGATCCCTGAATGGCTACACCTTC.

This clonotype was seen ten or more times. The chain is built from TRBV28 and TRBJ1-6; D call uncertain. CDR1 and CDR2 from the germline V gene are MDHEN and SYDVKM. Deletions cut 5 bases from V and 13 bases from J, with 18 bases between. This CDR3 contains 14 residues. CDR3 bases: TGTGCCAGCAGTCCTACCCCTCATATTCACCCCCTCCACTTT. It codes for CASSPTPHIHPLHF.

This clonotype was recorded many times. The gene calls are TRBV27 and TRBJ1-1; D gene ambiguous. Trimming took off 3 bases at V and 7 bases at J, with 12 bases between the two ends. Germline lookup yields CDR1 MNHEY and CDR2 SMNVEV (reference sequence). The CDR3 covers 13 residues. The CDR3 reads CASSLLPKLEAFF. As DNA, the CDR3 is TGTGCCAGCAGTTTGCTCCCTAAACTTGAAGCTTTCTTT.

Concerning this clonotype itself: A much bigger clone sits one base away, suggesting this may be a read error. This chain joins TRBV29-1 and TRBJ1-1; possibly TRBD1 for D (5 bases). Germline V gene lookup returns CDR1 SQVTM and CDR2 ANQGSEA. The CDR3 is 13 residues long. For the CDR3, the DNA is TGCAGCGTCGGGGCCTCTTCGAACACTGAAGCTCTCTTT. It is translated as CSVGASSNTEALF.

CDR3 protein: CASSFVGREDPETQYF. The CDR3 region has the DNA TGTGCCAGCAGTTTTGTCGGGCGGGAGGATCCAGAGACCCAGTACTTC. This rearrangement joins TRBV28 to TRBJ2-5; 8 bases line up with TRBD2. V lost 3 bases, J lost 4 bases, and 10 bases stayed unmatched. The CDR3 spans 16 residues. Germline CDR1 reads MDHEN; CDR2 reads SYDVKM.

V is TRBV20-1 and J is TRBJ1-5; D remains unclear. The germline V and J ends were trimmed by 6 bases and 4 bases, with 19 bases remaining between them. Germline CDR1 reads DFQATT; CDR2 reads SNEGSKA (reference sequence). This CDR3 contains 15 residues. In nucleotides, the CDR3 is TGCAGTGCCCCCGTTAGCGACCGCGTAAATCAGCCCCAGCATTTT. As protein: CSAPVSDRVNQPQHF.

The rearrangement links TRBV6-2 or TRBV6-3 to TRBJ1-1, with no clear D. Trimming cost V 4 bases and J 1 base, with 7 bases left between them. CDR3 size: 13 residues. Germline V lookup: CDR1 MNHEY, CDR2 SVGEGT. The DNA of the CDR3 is TGTGCCAGCAGTTCCTTTTCGAACACTGAAGCTTTCTTT. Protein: CASSSFSNTEAFF.

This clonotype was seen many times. CDR3 coding DNA: TGTGCCAGCAGTTATAGTGGTCCGGACGGGCGCTATGGCTACACCTTC. Translation: CASSYSGPDGRYGYTF. The V gene is TRBV6-1, the J gene TRBJ1-2; D remains ambiguous. Trimming stripped 5 bases from V and 4 bases from J, with 20 bases between. The CDR3 has 16 residues. CDR1 and CDR2 from the germline V gene are MNHNS and SASEGT.

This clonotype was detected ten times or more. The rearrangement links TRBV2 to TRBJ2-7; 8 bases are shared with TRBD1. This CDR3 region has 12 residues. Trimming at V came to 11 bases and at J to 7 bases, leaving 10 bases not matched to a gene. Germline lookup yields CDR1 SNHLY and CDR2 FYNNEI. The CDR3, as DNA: TGTGCCGGGGGGACAGGCATCTCAGAGCAGTACTTC. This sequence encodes CAGGTGISEQYF. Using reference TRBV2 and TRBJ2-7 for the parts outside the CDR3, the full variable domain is EPEVTQTPSHQVTQMGQEVILRCVPISNHLYFYWYRQILGQKVEFLVSFYNNEISEKSEIFDDQFSVERPDGSNFTLKIRSTKLEDSAMYFCAGGTGISEQYFGPGTRLTVT.

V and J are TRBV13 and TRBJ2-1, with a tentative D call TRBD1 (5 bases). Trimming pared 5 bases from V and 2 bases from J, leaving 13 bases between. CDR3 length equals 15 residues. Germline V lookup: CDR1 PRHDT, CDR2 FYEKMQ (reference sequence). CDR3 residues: CASSPQGVPYNEQFF. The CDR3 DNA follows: TGTGCCAGCAGCCCGCAGGGTGTCCCCTACAATGAGCAGTTCTTC.

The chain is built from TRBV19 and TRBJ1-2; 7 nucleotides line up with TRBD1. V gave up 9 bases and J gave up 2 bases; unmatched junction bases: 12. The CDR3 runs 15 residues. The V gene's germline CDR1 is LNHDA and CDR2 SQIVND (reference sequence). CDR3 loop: CASSDRIPLNYGYTF. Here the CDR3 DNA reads TGTGCCAGCTCGGACAGGATCCCTTTAAACTATGGCTACACCTTC.

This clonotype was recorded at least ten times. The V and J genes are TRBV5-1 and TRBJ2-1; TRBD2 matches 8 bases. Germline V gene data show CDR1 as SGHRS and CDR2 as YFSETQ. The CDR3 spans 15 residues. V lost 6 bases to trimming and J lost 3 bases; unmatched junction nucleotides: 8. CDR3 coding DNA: TGCGCCAGCAAACCTAGCGGGTCAAACTACAATGAGCAGTTCTTC. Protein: CASKPSGSNYNEQFF.

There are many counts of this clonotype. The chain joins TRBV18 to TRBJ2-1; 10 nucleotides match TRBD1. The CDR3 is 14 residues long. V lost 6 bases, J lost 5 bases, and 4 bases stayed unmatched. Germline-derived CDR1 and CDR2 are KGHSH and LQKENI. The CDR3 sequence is CASSPGTGDNEQFF. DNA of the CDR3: TGTGCCAGCTCTCCCGGGACAGGGGACAATGAGCAGTTCTTC.

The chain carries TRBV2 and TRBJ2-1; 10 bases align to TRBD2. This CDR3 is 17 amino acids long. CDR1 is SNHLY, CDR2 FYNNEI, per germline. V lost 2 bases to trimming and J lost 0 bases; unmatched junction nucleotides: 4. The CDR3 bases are TGTGCCAGCAGTGAACACAGCGGGGGGGCCTCCTACAATGAGCAGTTCTTC. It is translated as CASSEHSGGASYNEQFF.

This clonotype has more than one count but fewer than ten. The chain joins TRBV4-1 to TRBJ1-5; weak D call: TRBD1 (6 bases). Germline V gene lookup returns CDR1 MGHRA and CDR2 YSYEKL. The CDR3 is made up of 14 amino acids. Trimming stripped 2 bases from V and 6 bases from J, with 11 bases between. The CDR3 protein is CASSQTGYRQPQHF. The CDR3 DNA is TGCGCCAGCAGCCAAACAGGGTACCGTCAGCCCCAGCATTTT.

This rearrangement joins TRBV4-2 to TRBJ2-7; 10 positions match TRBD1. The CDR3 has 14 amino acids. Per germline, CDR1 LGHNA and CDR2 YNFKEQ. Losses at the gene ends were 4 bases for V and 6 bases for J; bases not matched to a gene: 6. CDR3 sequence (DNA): TGTGCCAGCAGCCGCTACGGGACAGGGGTCGAGCAGTACTTC. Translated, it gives CASSRYGTGVEQYF.

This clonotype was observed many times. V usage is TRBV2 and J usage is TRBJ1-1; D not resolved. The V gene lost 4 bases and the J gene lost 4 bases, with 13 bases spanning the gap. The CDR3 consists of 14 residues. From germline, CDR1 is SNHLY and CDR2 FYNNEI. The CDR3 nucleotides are TGTGCCAGCAGTGTGGTTGGAGGTCGCACTGAAGCTTTCTTT. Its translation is CASSVVGGRTEAFF.

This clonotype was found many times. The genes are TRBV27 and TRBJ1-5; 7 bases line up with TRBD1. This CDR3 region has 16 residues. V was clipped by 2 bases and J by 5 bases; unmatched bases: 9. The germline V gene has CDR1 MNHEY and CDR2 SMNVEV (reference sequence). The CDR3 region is CASSLNGGGLDQPQHF. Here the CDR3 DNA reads TGTGCCAGCAGTTTAAATGGAGGGGGCTTGGATCAGCCCCAGCATTTT.

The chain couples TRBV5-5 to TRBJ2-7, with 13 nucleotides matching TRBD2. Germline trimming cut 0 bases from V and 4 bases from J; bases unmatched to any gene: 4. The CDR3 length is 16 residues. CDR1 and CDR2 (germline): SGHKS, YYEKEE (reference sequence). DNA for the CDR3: TGTGCCAGCAGCTTGGACGGACTAGCGGGGGTATACGAGCAGTACTTC. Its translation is CASSLDGLAGVYEQYF. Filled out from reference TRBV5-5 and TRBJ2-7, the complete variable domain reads DAGVTQSPTHLIKTRGQQVTLRCSPISGHKSVSWYQQVLGQGPQFIFQYYEKEERGRGNFPDRFSARQFPNYSSELNVNALLLGDSALYLCASSLDGLAGVYEQYFGPGTRLTVT.

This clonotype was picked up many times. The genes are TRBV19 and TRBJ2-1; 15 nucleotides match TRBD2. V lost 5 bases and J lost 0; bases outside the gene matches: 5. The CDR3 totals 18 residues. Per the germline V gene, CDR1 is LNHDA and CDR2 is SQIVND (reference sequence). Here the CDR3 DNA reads TGTGCCAGTAGTCCGGGACTAGCGGGGGGACCCTCCTACAATGAGCAGTTCTTC. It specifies CASSPGLAGGPSYNEQFF.

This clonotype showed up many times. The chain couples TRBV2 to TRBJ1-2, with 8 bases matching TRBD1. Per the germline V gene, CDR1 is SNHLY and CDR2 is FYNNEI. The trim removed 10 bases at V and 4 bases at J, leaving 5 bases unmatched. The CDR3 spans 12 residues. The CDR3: CAINDRGYGYTF. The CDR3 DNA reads TGTGCCATAAATGACAGGGGCTATGGCTACACCTTC. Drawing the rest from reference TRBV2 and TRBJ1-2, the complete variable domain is EPEVTQTPSHQVTQMGQEVILRCVPISNHLYFYWYRQILGQKVEFLVSFYNNEISEKSEIFDDQFSVERPDGSNFTLKIRSTKLEDSAMYFCAINDRGYGYTFGSGTRLTVV.